These T cell receptor beta chains were read from a single sample in a study of control samples from healthy donors and cancer patients. Using immunoSEQ multiplex PCR, the repertoire was profiled, and TCRdb retains in-frame clones only, with some absent. The sample holds about 250,000 clones; roughly 87% are singletons and the top ten take 10% to 15%. The sample was PBMCs. These receptor sequences come from a woman aged 60-75 years with lung cancer. Each CDR3 is given with its conserved first and last residue. A D gene is named only where the DNA matches it firmly. Not every row has a clone size; where given, it reads once, few, many or a size class.

j_call v_call clone_size d_call cdr3_nt cdr3_aa
TRBJ1-5 TRBV15 . . TGTGCCACCAGCAGAGATACCGGGGTGAATCAGCCCCAGCATTTT CATSRDTGVNQPQHF
TRBJ1-1 TRBV29-1 . . TGCAGCGTTGAAGATCGGTCAGGATTTGAAGCTTTCTTT CSVEDRSGFEAFF
TRBJ1-4 TRBV3-1/TRBV3-2 . . TGTGCCAGCAGCCAAGTGCAGCGTAATGAAAAACTGTTTTTT CASSQVQRNEKLFF
TRBJ1-2 TRBV28 . TRBD1 TGTGCCAGCGGCCAGACAGGGCTCGACTATGGCTACACCTTC CASGQTGLDYGYTF
TRBJ2-1 TRBV7-3 . . TGTGCCAGCAGCTTAGGGGGACCAAGCTCCTACAATGAGCAGTTCTTC CASSLGGPSSYNEQFF
TRBJ1-3 TRBV6-5 . . TGTGCCAGCACCTACGGATTCTCTGGAAACACCATATATTTT CASTYGFSGNTIYF
TRBJ2-1 TRBV2 . . TGTGCCAGCAGTGAAGTAACTAGGCGGGAGCAGTTCTTC CASSEVTRREQFF
TRBJ2-3 TRBV5-5 . TRBD2 TGTGCCAGCAGCTTGGGCGGGAGGAGCACAGATACGCAGTATTTT CASSLGGRSTDTQYF
TRBJ2-2 TRBV5-1 . TRBD2 TGCGCCAGCAGCGGGGGACTAGCGGGGGCCGGGGAGCTGTTTTTT CASSGGLAGAGELFF
TRBJ2-3 TRBV27 . . TGTGCCAGCTCCCCGGGGGGCTCTCGGAGAATGCAGTATTTT CASSPGGSRRMQYF
TRBJ2-1 TRBV19 . TRBD1 TGTGCCAGTAGTCCCGATCGAGGACAGGGGCTGGTCTTC CASSPDRGQGLVF
TRBJ2-1 TRBV18 . . TGTGCCAGCTCACCACTGAAGGGCCTTGAGCAGTTCTTC CASSPLKGLEQFF
TRBJ2-7 TRBV7-9 few . TGTGCCAGCAGCCGTGAGGTGCGCGAGCAGTACTTC CASSREVREQYF
TRBJ1-2 TRBV6-1 . TRBD1 TGTGCCAGCAGTGACAACAGGGGGCGCAACTATGGCTACACCTTC CASSDNRGRNYGYTF
TRBJ2-7 TRBV18 . TRBD1 TGTGCCAGCTCACCGCGGGACAGGGGTAACGAGCAGTACTTC CASSPRDRGNEQYF
TRBJ2-5 TRBV27 . TRBD2 TGTGCCAGCAGTTTCAACGGGAGGGCCCGGGAGACCCAGTACTTC CASSFNGRARETQYF
TRBJ2-1 TRBV5-4 . . TGTGCCAGCAGCCTGGGGGGGGGCGACTACTCCTACAATGAGCAGTTCTTC CASSLGGGDYSYNEQFF
TRBJ2-5 TRBV18 . . TGTGCCAGCTCACCACGATCGGGCTTACAGGGGACCCAGTACTTC CASSPRSGLQGTQYF
TRBJ1-4 TRBV6-1 . . TGTGCCAGCAGTGAAATGTGGGGGGGTAATGAAAAACTGTTTTTT CASSEMWGGNEKLFF
TRBJ1-5 TRBV27 . . TGTGCCAGCAGCGCGGGGGGAGGGCCCCAGCATTTT CASSAGGGPQHF
TRBJ2-7 TRBV7-3 once . TGTGCCAGCAGCCGCTCTGGGACCGACGAGCAGTACTTC CASSRSGTDEQYF
TRBJ1-3 TRBV29-1 . TRBD1 TGCAGCGTTGCCCCGACAGGGCGGGGAAACACCATATATTTT CSVAPTGRGNTIYF
TRBJ1-1 TRBV5-5 . . TGTGCCAGCATCCTGAACACCGATGGCACTGAAGCTTTCTTT CASILNTDGTEAFF
TRBJ1-6 TRBV24-1 . . TGTGCCACCGGCCGAGGGTTACGGACTAATTCACCCCTCCACTTT CATGRGLRTNSPLHF
TRBJ2-1 TRBV5-1 . . TGCGCCAGCAGCTTGGAAGGGGGAGCGTACAATGAGCAGTTCTTC CASSLEGGAYNEQFF
TRBJ2-5 TRBV5-5 . . TGTGCCAGCAGCTGGGGTCCAGCCGGGGGAGAGACCCAGTACTTC CASSWGPAGGETQYF
TRBJ1-3 TRBV3-1/TRBV3-2 . . TGTGCCAGCAGCCAAGATTACGGGTACTCTGGAAACACCATATATTTT CASSQDYGYSGNTIYF
TRBJ1-2 TRBV6-6 . . TGTGCCAGCAGTTACTCGACCAGAGTAATCTATGGCTACACCTTC CASSYSTRVIYGYTF
TRBJ2-3 TRBV12-5 . . TGTGCTAGTGGTTTTGCCCTGGACAGTCAAAGCACAGATACGCAGTATTTT CASGFALDSQSTDTQYF
TRBJ1-3 TRBV6-2/TRBV6-3 . TRBD1 TGTGCCAGCAGTTACTCGTTGACAGGGGAGGCCGGAAACACCATATATTTT CASSYSLTGEAGNTIYF
TRBJ2-3 TRBV9 . TRBD2 TGTGCCAGCACGGGGGGGGCCGCAGATACGCAGTATTTT CASTGGAADTQYF
TRBJ2-2 TRBV28 . . TGTGCCAGCAGTTTTCAGGGCGGCACCGGGGAGCTGTTTTTT CASSFQGGTGELFF
TRBJ2-1 TRBV30 . . TGTGCCTGGAGCAGGGGCTGGGATGCAACTTACAATGAGCAGTTCTTC CAWSRGWDATYNEQFF
TRBJ2-5 TRBV6-5 . TRBD2 TGTGCCAGCAGTCCTAGGGCTAGCGGGACAGAGACCCAGTACTTC CASSPRASGTETQYF
TRBJ2-4 TRBV10-3 once . TGTGCCATCAGTGTTTACGACGCGGGCATTCAGTACTTC CAISVYDAGIQYF
TRBJ2-7 TRBV12-3/TRBV12-4 . . TGTGCCAGCAGTTTGGGGGGACGGCAGTACTTC CASSLGGRQYF
TRBJ2-1 TRBV5-1 . TRBD2 TGCGCCAGCAGCTTGGTGCTAGCGGGAGAGAATGAGCAGTTCTTC CASSLVLAGENEQFF
TRBJ2-2 TRBV2 . TRBD1 TGTGCCAGCAGTGGACAGGGATTAGACACCGGGGAGCTGTTTTTT CASSGQGLDTGELFF
TRBJ2-7 TRBV2 . . TGTGCCAGCAGTGAAAAGTATAGCTACGAGCAGTACTTC CASSEKYSYEQYF
TRBJ1-4 TRBV7-9 . . TGTGCCAGCAGTCCCGATGCCTCAAAACTGTTTTTT CASSPDASKLFF
TRBJ2-3 TRBV5-1 . TRBD2 TGCGCCAGCAGCTTAGCGGGAGTCGGCGCAGATACGCAGTATTTT CASSLAGVGADTQYF
TRBJ2-6 TRBV18 . . TGTGCCAGCTCACCGATCTGGGCCTCTGGGGCCAACGTCCTGACTTTC CASSPIWASGANVLTF
TRBJ1-1 TRBV9 once . TGTGCCAGCAGCGTAGACGGGGGGCCTGGCACTGAAGCTTTCTTT CASSVDGGPGTEAFF
TRBJ2-6 TRBV6-1 . . TGTGCCAGCAGTGACTTCGTTAATTCCGGGGCCAACGTCCTGACTTTC CASSDFVNSGANVLTF
TRBJ1-1 TRBV6-6 . . TGTGCCAGCAGTGCGGATGGGGACACTGAAGCTTTCTTT CASSADGDTEAFF
TRBJ2-3 TRBV10-1 . . TGCGCCAGCAGTGAGATCCTAGCTACAGATACGCAGTATTTT CASSEILATDTQYF
TRBJ1-5 TRBV19 few . TGTGCCAGTAGTTTTAGGGACTATAGCAATCAGCCCCAGCATTTT CASSFRDYSNQPQHF
TRBJ2-1 TRBV10-3 . . TGTGCCATCAGTGAACATTACAATGAGCAGTTCTTC CAISEHYNEQFF
TRBJ2-3 TRBV6-1 . . TGTGCCAGCAGTGAACAGGGGCTCACGCAGTATTTT CASSEQGLTQYF
TRBJ1-1 TRBV5-6 . . TGTGCCAGCAGCTTGGGCAACAGGGCCGAAGCTTTCTTT CASSLGNRAEAFF
TRBJ2-3 TRBV14 . TRBD1 TGTGCCAGCAGCCCCGGACAGGGGACAGATACGCAGTATTTT CASSPGQGTDTQYF
TRBJ1-3 TRBV9 . TRBD1 TGTGCCAGCAGCGTAGGGTCAGGGGGTATCAACACCATATATTTT CASSVGSGGINTIYF
TRBJ1-4 TRBV27 . . TGTGCCAGCAGTTTTACAGGAGGGAATGAAAAACTGTTTTTT CASSFTGGNEKLFF